This T cell receptor beta chain was recovered during a study of T cells in Graves' hyperthyroidism and ophthalmopathy. RNA transcripts were the template for amplifying TCR beta CDR3 regions. The HTBI primer set drove a first-round RT-PCR of the TCR CDR3. TCRdb processed the multiplex PCR reads anew with MiXCR; each CDR3 protein has one entry. The repertoire holds fewer than 450,000 distinct CDR3 sequences, with roughly 20% as singletons. This clonotype has at least ten counts. Extraction of PBMCs used 9 to 10 ml of fresh peripheral blood. The CDR3 is made up of 16 amino acids. The germline gives CDR1 MNHNS, CDR2 SASEGT. V was cut by 0 bases and J by 5 bases, with 16 bases left in between.

The TCR comes from a man aged 18 to 29 with Graves' ophthalmopathy. What was sequenced was blood. This rearrangement joins TRBV6-1 to TRBJ1-2, with a weak D call TRBD1 (5 bases). The CDR3, as DNA: TGTGCCAGCAGTGAAGCGGGGGAAAAATCGGGGTATGGCTACACCTTC. Protein sequence: CASSEAGEKSGYGYTF.